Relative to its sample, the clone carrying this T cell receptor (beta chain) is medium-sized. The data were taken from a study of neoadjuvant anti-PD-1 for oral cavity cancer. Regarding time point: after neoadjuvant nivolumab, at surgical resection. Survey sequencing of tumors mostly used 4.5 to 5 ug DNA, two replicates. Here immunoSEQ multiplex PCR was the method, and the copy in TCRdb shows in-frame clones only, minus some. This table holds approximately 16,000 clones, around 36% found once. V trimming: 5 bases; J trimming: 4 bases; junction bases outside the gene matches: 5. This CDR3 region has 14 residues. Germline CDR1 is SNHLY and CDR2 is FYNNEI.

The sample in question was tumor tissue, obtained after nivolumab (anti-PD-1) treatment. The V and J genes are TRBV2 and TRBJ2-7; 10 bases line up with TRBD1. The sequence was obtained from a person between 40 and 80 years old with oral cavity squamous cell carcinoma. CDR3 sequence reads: CASSRQGALYEQYF. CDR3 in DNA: TGTGCCAGCAGTCGACAGGGGGCTTTATACGAGCAGTACTTC.